Listed below are T cell receptor beta chains from one sample, sequenced in a study of blood T cell repertoires in COVID-19. Data came from immunoSEQ multiplex PCR; TCRdb stores just in-frame clones and leaves some out. The sample yields a few hundred thousand clones, 70% to 90% seen once. Specimen: PBMCs or T cells enriched from blood (not recorded which). Every receptor here comes from a woman aged 45-65 years who had recovered from COVID-19. Each CDR3 is given with its conserved first and last residue. The D gene is left open where the match is weak. Only part of the rows carry a size: once, few, many, or a class if the clone is expanded.

DNA: TGTGCCAGCAGCCCGGGGGGAGCGGAGCGCTACAATGAGCAGTTCTTC; CDR3: CASSPGGAERYNEQFF; D: TRBD2; V: TRBV28; J: TRBJ2-1; size: -
DNA: TGTGCCAGTAGTATACTAGCGGCGGATACGCAGTATTTT; CDR3: CASSILAADTQYF; D: TRBD2; V: TRBV19; J: TRBJ2-3; size: -
DNA: TGTGCCAGCAGCCGTCCCCCGGACAGGGATCAGCCCCAGCATTTT; CDR3: CASSRPPDRDQPQHF; D: TRBD1; V: TRBV2; J: TRBJ1-5; size: once
DNA: TGTGCCAGCTCACCACGCCTGGGACAGGGGGTCTACAATGAGCAGTTCTTC; CDR3: CASSPRLGQGVYNEQFF; D: TRBD1; V: TRBV18; J: TRBJ2-1; size: -
DNA: TGTGCCAGCAGCGCAGGGTCAATGAACACTGAAGCTTTCTTT; CDR3: CASSAGSMNTEAFF; D: -; V: TRBV7-3; J: TRBJ1-1; size: -
DNA: TGTGCCAGTAGCGATATCGGGACAGGGGCTTCACCCCTCCACTTT; CDR3: CASSDIGTGASPLHF; D: TRBD1; V: TRBV19; J: TRBJ1-6; size: -
DNA: TGTGCCTGGAGGGGGGACAGGGGTATTGCGGGACAGCCCCAGCATTTT; CDR3: CAWRGDRGIAGQPQHF; D: TRBD1; V: TRBV30; J: TRBJ1-5; size: -
DNA: TGTGCCAGCAGCTTATGGGGGGGTCATGGCTACACCTTC; CDR3: CASSLWGGHGYTF; D: -; V: TRBV7-2; J: TRBJ1-2; size: -
DNA: TGTGCCACCAGCAGTACAGGGCTCCATGGCTACACCTTC; CDR3: CATSSTGLHGYTF; D: -; V: TRBV15; J: TRBJ1-2; size: -
DNA: TGCGCCAGCAGCCAAGGCCCAAACTCGGGGGGCTACACCTTC; CDR3: CASSQGPNSGGYTF; D: -; V: TRBV5-1; J: TRBJ1-2; size: -
DNA: TGTGCCAGCAAGGGGTCTCTGTCTCAGCCCCAGCATTTT; CDR3: CASKGSLSQPQHF; D: -; V: TRBV28; J: TRBJ1-5; size: -
DNA: TGTGCCAGTAAACCCTCGGGGGGCGCGAATGAAAAACTGTTTTTT; CDR3: CASKPSGGANEKLFF; D: -; V: TRBV19; J: TRBJ1-4; size: -
DNA: TGTGCCAGCAGTGAAGTTACAGGGTTCTCTGGAAACACCATATATTTT; CDR3: CASSEVTGFSGNTIYF; D: -; V: TRBV6-1; J: TRBJ1-3; size: -
DNA: TGTGCCAGCAGTACAGGGGGCGCTGGGGCCAACGTCCTGACTTTC; CDR3: CASSTGGAGANVLTF; D: TRBD1; V: TRBV28; J: TRBJ2-6; size: -
DNA: TGTGCCAGCAGCCTCCGCGGGAGTAGGAACACCGGGGAGCTGTTTTTT; CDR3: CASSLRGSRNTGELFF; D: TRBD2; V: TRBV3-1/TRBV3-2; J: TRBJ2-2; size: -